This T cell receptor beta chain came from a study of blood T cell repertoires in COVID-19. Across the study: From the United States, Italy and Spain came samples of acute and convalescent COVID-19. PBMCs, B-cell-depleted T cells, or T cells were the source of the cDNA or gDNA that made up the material.

This clone has only one observation. As handled by the study authors: Researchers report that nucleated cell counts were estimated from reference gene primer amplification. Here immunoSEQ multiplex PCR was the method, and the copy in TCRdb shows in-frame clones only, minus some. V and J calls and clone size are copied from that table; D and trimming were computed from the DNA. This sample has over 200,000 clones, with almost 90% found just once. The V end lost 3 bases, the J end lost 0 bases, and 9 bases lay between the germline ends. This CDR3 contains 14 residues. Germline CDR1 SGHAT, CDR2 FQDESV (reference sequence).

Sequences were obtained from peripheral blood. This TCR was sampled from a woman in her fifties or sixties with acute or convalescent COVID-19. The V call is TRBV11-1, the J call TRBJ2-7, with no clear D. The CDR3 DNA reads TGTGCCAGCAGCTTTGGCAGGCCCTCCTACGAGCAGTACTTC. Residues: CASSFGRPSYEQYF.